The 15 T cell receptor beta chains in this list originate from one sample, sequenced in a study of OX40 agonist ivuxolimab in advanced cancers. TCRdb's copy holds only in-frame clones and misses some; the assay was immunoSEQ multiplex PCR. The data hold approximately 58,000 clones, with 80% to 85% observed a single time. This specimen was CD4+ or CD8+ T cells sorted from blood, taken in a trial of the OX40 agonist ivuxolimab. These receptors were collected from an adult with an advanced solid tumor such as melanoma, head and neck, liver or kidney cancer.

This clone has a single count. V gene TRBV6-4 combines with J gene TRBJ2-2; unclear D gene. The germline V gene encodes CDR1 MRHNA and CDR2 SNTAGT. V was clipped by 7 bases and J by 0 bases, with 9 bases between them. The CDR3 sequence is 14 residues long. The chain's CDR3 is CASKKGANTGELFF. DNA for the CDR3: TGTGCCAGCAAAAAGGGCGCGAACACCGGGGAGCTGTTTTTT.

The chain has TRBV29-1 and TRBJ2-1, with 7 positions matching TRBD1. This CDR3 region has 16 residues. Unmatched junction bases numbered 8, after V lost 1 base and J lost 2 bases. Germline CDR1 is SQVTM and CDR2 is ANQGSEA. CDR3 sequence reads: CSVEAPDRETYNEQFF. The CDR3, as DNA: TGCAGCGTTGAAGCTCCCGACAGGGAGACCTACAATGAGCAGTTCTTC.

The rearrangement links TRBV5-4 to TRBJ2-3; D is unclear. The ends were cut back, 0 bases at V and 0 bases at J, with 5 bases in the middle. The CDR3 sequence is 14 residues long. Germline CDR1 is SGHNT and CDR2 is YYREEE (reference sequence). CDR3 in amino acids: CASSLGTSTDTQYF. The CDR3 coding sequence is TGTGCCAGCAGCTTGGGGACGAGCACAGATACGCAGTATTTT.

V and J are TRBV27 and TRBJ1-6; no firm D call. Per the germline V gene, CDR1 is MNHEY and CDR2 is SMNVEV (reference sequence). This CDR3 spans 16 amino acids. Trimming pared 1 base from V and 8 bases from J, leaving 15 bases between. Here the CDR3 reads CASSLFRLSEDSPLHF. The CDR3 region has the DNA TGTGCCAGCAGTTTATTTCGACTCTCCGAGGATTCACCCCTCCACTTT.

The chain couples TRBV14 to TRBJ2-3, with D hard to call. Germline-derived CDR1 and CDR2 are SGHDN and FVKESK. Trimming removed 0 bases at V and 7 bases at J, with 5 bases between. The CDR3 is 12 amino acids. The CDR3 is CASSQDRYTQYF. CDR3 coding DNA: TGTGCCAGCAGCCAAGATCGATATACGCAGTATTTT.

This clone counts as medium-sized (0.01 to 0.1%). V and J are TRBV19 and TRBJ1-4; the match to TRBD1 covers 9 bases. Trimming took 5 bases from V and 8 from J; bases not matched to a gene: 9. This CDR3 has 15 residues. In germline, CDR1 is LNHDA, CDR2 SQIVND (reference sequence). For the CDR3, the DNA is TGTGCCAGTAGTGACCAGACAGGGGGAAGGGAAAAACTGTTTTTT. Amino acid sequence: CASSDQTGGREKLFF. The whole variable domain, filled in from reference TRBV19 and TRBJ1-4, reads DGGITQSPKYLFRKEGQNVTLSCEQNLNHDAMYWYRQDPGQGLRLIYYSQIVNDFQKGDIAEGYSVSREKKESFPLTVTSAQKNPTAFYLCASSDQTGGREKLFFGSGTQLSVL.

The gene calls are TRBV19 and TRBJ2-7; 8 positions match TRBD1. The V and J ends lost 10 bases and 3 bases, in that order; junction bases with no gene match: 11. The CDR3 sequence is 14 residues long. Germline V gives CDR1 LNHDA, CDR2 SQIVND (reference sequence). CDR3 coding DNA: TGTGCCACTACCCCCGGACAGGGAATCTACGAGCAGTACTTC. It codes for CATTPGQGIYEQYF. The full variable domain, completed using reference TRBV19 and TRBJ2-7, is DGGITQSPKYLFRKEGQNVTLSCEQNLNHDAMYWYRQDPGQGLRLIYYSQIVNDFQKGDIAEGYSVSREKKESFPLTVTSAQKNPTAFYLCATTPGQGIYEQYFGPGTRLTVT.

This clone was observed a single time. This chain joins TRBV5-4 and TRBJ1-3; tentative D call: TRBD1 (5 bases). In germline, CDR1 is SGHNT, CDR2 YYREEE (reference sequence). V lost 0 bases, J lost 0 bases, and 10 bases lay in between. This CDR3 is 16 amino acids long. The CDR3 region is CASSLGGHYSGNTIYF. CDR3 bases: TGTGCCAGCAGCTTGGGAGGACACTACTCTGGAAACACCATATATTTT.

The genes are TRBV10-2 and TRBJ1-2; 9 positions match TRBD1. With V trimmed by 2 bases and J by 4 bases, 8 bases remained unmatched. The CDR3 has 16 residues. CDR1 and CDR2 (germline): WSHSY, SAAADI. The CDR3 DNA is TGCGCCAGCAGTGAGGATTCTAGGGACAGGGCCTATGGCTACACCTTC. Its translation is CASSEDSRDRAYGYTF.

The chain links TRBV29-1 to TRBJ1-1, with D perhaps matching TRBD1 (6 bases). Germline V gene lookup returns CDR1 SQVTM and CDR2 ANQGSEA. This CDR3 contains 12 residues. The V gene lost 5 bases and the J gene lost 6 bases, with 13 bases spanning the gap. The DNA of the CDR3 is TGCAGCGTTTCCGGTGGGGGCTCTGAAGCTTTCTTT. Protein product: CSVSGGGSEAFF. Based on the CDR3 plus reference TRBV29-1 and TRBJ1-1, the full variable domain is SAVISQKPSRDICQRGTSLTIQCQVDSQVTMMFWYRQQPGQSLTLIATANQGSEATYESGFVIDKFPISRPNLTFSTLTVSNMSPEDSSIYLCSVSGGGSEAFFGQGTRLTVV.

The chain recombines TRBV28 with TRBJ1-5; TRBD1 matches at 9 bases. The CDR3 extends over 14 amino acids. With V trimmed by 4 bases and J by 5 bases, 3 bases remained unmatched. CDR1 and CDR2 (germline): MDHEN, SYDVKM. The CDR3 is CASSSGTGYQPQHF. The CDR3 DNA reads as TGTGCCAGCAGTTCCGGGACAGGGTATCAGCCCCAGCATTTT. The complete variable domain, with remaining parts taken from reference TRBV28 and TRBJ1-5, reads DVKVTQSSRYLVKRTGEKVFLECVQDMDHENMFWYRQDPGLGLRLIYFSYDVKMKEKGDIPEGYSVSREKKERFSLILESASTNQTSMYLCASSSGTGYQPQHFGDGTRLSIL.

This clone came up a few times. V and J are TRBV28 and TRBJ1-5; maybe TRBD1 (6 bases). The CDR3 runs to 15 residues. Germline CDR1 and CDR2: MDHEN and SYDVKM. V lost 3 bases and J lost 4, with 13 bases in between. The CDR3 reads CASSFGRGPNQPQHF. CDR3 coding DNA: TGTGCCAGCAGTTTCGGCCGGGGGCCAAATCAGCCCCAGCATTTT.

The CDR3 protein is CASSLRIPPSGPRSYEQYF. For the CDR3, the DNA is TGTGCCAGCAGCTTGAGAATCCCTCCTAGCGGGCCCCGATCCTACGAGCAGTACTTC. The rearrangement uses TRBV5-6 and TRBJ2-7; 8 bases map to TRBD2. Per germline, CDR1 SGHDT and CDR2 YYEEEE. The V segment lost 1 base and the J segment 1 base; nucleotides outside the gene matches: 16. The CDR3 runs to 19 residues. The complete variable domain, with remaining parts taken from reference TRBV5-6 and TRBJ2-7, reads DAGVTQSPTHLIKTRGQQVTLRCSPKSGHDTVSWYQQALGQGPQFIFQYYEEEERQRGNFPDRFSGHQFPNYSSELNVNALLLGDSALYLCASSLRIPPSGPRSYEQYFGPGTRLTVT.

The V and J genes are TRBV27 and TRBJ2-1, with TRBD1 identical over 7 bases. This CDR3 has 15 amino acids. The germline V gene has CDR1 MNHEY and CDR2 SMNVEV (reference sequence). V lost 5 bases and J lost 3; bases outside the gene matches: 7. The CDR3, as DNA: TGTGCCAGCAGTCAAAGGGGGCGCATCTACAATGAGCAGTTCTTC. Translation gives CASSQRGRIYNEQFF.

The chain recombines TRBV4-1 with TRBJ1-1; D unclear. The CDR3 extends over 13 amino acids. Deletions cut 4 bases from V and 4 bases from J, with 10 bases between. Germline V lookup: CDR1 MGHRA, CDR2 YSYEKL. This CDR3 is CASSPRVGTEAFF. CDR3 coding DNA: TGCGCCAGCAGCCCAAGGGTAGGCACTGAAGCTTTCTTT.